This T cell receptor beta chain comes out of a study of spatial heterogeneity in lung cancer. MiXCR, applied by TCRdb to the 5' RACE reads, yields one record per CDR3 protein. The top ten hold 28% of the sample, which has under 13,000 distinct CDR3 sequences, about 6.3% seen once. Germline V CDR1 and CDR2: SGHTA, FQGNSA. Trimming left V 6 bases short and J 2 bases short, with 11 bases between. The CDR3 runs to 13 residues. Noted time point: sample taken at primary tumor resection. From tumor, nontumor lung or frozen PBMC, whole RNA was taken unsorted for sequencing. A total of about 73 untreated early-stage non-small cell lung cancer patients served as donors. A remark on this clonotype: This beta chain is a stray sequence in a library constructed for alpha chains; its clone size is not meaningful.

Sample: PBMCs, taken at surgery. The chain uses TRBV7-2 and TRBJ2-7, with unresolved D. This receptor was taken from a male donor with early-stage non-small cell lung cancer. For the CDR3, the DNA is TGTGCCAGCAGTGCGGACGTTCCCTACGAGCAGTACTTC. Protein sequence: CASSADVPYEQYF. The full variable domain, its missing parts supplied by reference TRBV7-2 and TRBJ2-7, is GAGVSQSPSNKVTEKGKDVELRCDPISGHTALYWYRQSLGQGLEFLIYFQGNSAPDKSGLPSDRFSAERTGGSVSTLTIQRTQQEDSAVYLCASSADVPYEQYFGPGTRLTVT.